These T cell receptor beta chains were read from a single sample in a study of human CD8 memory T cell subsets. TCRdb re-called the 5' RACE reads; every CDR3 protein appears as one record, without DNA. This sample contains around 3,100 distinct CDR3 sequences. Sequenced material: CD8+ T cells from PBMCs. The receptors come from a human donor in good health. Each CDR3 is given with its conserved first and last residue. Clone size is not always given. Where it is, it says once, few, many or a class for expanded clones.

cdr3_aa	v_call	j_call	clone_size
CASNPDRGRLFF	TRBV5-1	TRBJ1-1	.
CASSQTRAASSYEQYF	TRBV4-2	TRBJ2-7	medium-sized
CASSAIAGYDLVEQFF	TRBV11-3	TRBJ2-1	.
CASSEPHERDFIDTQYF	TRBV6-1	TRBJ2-3	.
CASSQVLPSYEQYF	TRBV4-1	TRBJ2-7	.
CASGTIYEQYF	TRBV10-2	TRBJ2-7	.
CSARGIDLNYEQYF	TRBV20-1	TRBJ2-7	.
CSAPTSGRDYNEQFF	TRBV20-1	TRBJ2-1	medium-sized
CASSIRAQPQHF	TRBV19	TRBJ1-5	.
CASSLVPDLDTQYF	TRBV11-2	TRBJ2-3	.
CASSDEIAGFNEQFF	TRBV6-4	TRBJ2-1	.
CASSIGLAESYEQYF	TRBV19	TRBJ2-7	medium-sized
CSVPGDYPTDTQYF	TRBV29-1	TRBJ2-3	medium-sized
CASGPQGLYEQYF	TRBV27	TRBJ2-7	.
CASSLVLRGAGYNEQFF	TRBV7-6	TRBJ2-1	.
CASSIRSETPRKDTQYF	TRBV19	TRBJ2-3	medium-sized
CASSYSSGGEQFF	TRBV6-5	TRBJ2-1	medium-sized
CSASGTSGNLNEQFF	TRBV20-1	TRBJ2-1	.
CASSQRAIEVNSPLHF	TRBV4-3	TRBJ1-6	.
CASSKKLHRTSSGNTIYF	TRBV21-1	TRBJ1-3	.
CASTRMGGYYTEAFF	TRBV28	TRBJ1-1	medium-sized
CASGTGGIYEQYF	TRBV27	TRBJ2-7	.
CASSLGLTNTGELFF	TRBV5-1	TRBJ2-2	.
CATSDLKGLVVDEQFF	TRBV24-1	TRBJ2-1	.
CASSGGQGGSIQYF	TRBV5-5	TRBJ2-4	large
CAISPGTAKNIQYF	TRBV10-3	TRBJ2-4	medium-sized
CASAFSGPNEQFF	TRBV6-2/TRBV6-3	TRBJ2-1	.
CASSLRTDTDTQYF	TRBV27	TRBJ2-3	.
CASSPLPWGGIGNEQFF	TRBV5-1	TRBJ2-1	.